This TCR beta chain comes out of a study of blood T cells in healthy people across ages. Overall study findings and caveats: Changes in expanded clonotypes were possibly confounded, as the CMV status of donors was unknown.

A second roughly 6 to 12 cycle PCR used barcoded and J-beta primers. TCRdb re-called the 5' RACE reads through MiXCR, storing one row per CDR3 protein. The sample lists 700,000 to 900,000 distinct CDR3 sequences, roughly 25% occurring once. This clonotype was seen only a few times. The antigen remains undetermined. The CDR3 is made up of 14 amino acids. The V and J ends lost 8 bases and 1 base respectively, with 12 bases between them. Germline V lookup: CDR1 ENHRY, CDR2 SYGVKD. These data also formed part of another study, on T cells of mothers and their children. That source adds: It was found that thymic selection shapes TCR recombination output similarly in related and unrelated pairs.

Sequenced input: blood. The TCR sequence derives from a boy aged 5 to 17 in good health. The chain joins TRBV10-3 to TRBJ2-1; D may be TRBD1 (6 bases). CDR3 protein: CAIGRGGSYNEQFF. CDR3 coding DNA: TGTGCCATCGGGAGAGGGGGATCCTACAATGAGCAGTTCTTC.